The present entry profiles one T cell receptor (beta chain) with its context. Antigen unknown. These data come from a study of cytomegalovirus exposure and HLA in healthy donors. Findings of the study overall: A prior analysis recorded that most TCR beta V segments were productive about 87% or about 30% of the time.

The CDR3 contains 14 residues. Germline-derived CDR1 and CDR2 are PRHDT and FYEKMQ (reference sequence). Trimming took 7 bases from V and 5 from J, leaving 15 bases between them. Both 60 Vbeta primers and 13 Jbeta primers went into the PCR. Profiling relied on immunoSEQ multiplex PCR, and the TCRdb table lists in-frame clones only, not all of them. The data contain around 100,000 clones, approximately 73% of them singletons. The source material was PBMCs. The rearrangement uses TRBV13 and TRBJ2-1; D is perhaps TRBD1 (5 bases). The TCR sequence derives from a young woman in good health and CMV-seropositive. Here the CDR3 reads CASTQGYVDNEQFF. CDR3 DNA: TGTGCCAGCACCCAGGGCTACGTTGACAATGAGCAGTTCTTC.